This entry features one T cell receptor (beta chain) sequence. Antigen specificity is unknown. This entry is derived from a study of CD8 T cells in Susac syndrome. Broader study findings: It was acknowledged by the study that relatively few individuals were included in its TCR sequencing and HLA analysis.

RNA was extracted with the RNeasy kit, and a quantity of roughly 0.5 to 1 ug was reverse transcribed using random hexamers. The CDR3 of TCR beta was amplified by immunoSEQ multiplex PCR across 54 Vbeta and 13 Jbeta. A single record per CDR3 protein comes from TCRdb applying MiXCR to the immunoSEQ multiplex PCR reads. The data hold roughly 150,000 distinct CDR3 sequences, with 95% to 96% observed a single time. From blood CD8+ and CD4+ T cells, the TCR beta chain was sequenced. The authors negatively isolated CD8+ and CD4+ T cells and FACS-enriched TEMRA cells. The CDR3 loop spans 16 amino acids. V lost 4 bases and J lost 2; bases outside the gene matches: 10. CDR1 is MNHEY, CDR2 SVGAGI, per germline.

This receptor was obtained from a human donor with multiple sclerosis. This chain joins TRBV6-5 and TRBJ2-7; 8 bases match TRBD1. Input material: CD8+ T cells from PBMCs. The chain's CDR3 is CASSSLDRGDPYEQYF. CDR3 nucleotide sequence: TGTGCCAGCAGTTCCCTAGACAGGGGAGATCCCTACGAGCAGTACTTC.